The clone carrying this T cell receptor beta chain was recorded once. Its antigen remains unidentified. These data originate in a study of CD8+CD57+ T cells in acquired aplastic anemia. Study context: An average of 3.2 ug of DNA was obtained from sorted CD4+ and CD8+ cells. General study findings and limits: Patients and controls were not found to differ significantly in CD8+ Simpson's diversity.

Genomic DNA provided the template from which TCR beta VDJ and CDR3 profiles were obtained. MiXCR, applied by TCRdb to the reads, yields one record per CDR3 protein. This sample has some 200,000 distinct CDR3 sequences, with over 55% found just once. Sequenced: sorted CD4+, CD8+, or CD8+CD57+ T cells (not recorded which) from PBMCs. This TCR was recovered from a human donor in good health.

The CDR3 loop is CASSLVTAGHETQYF. CDR3 bases: TGTGCCAGCAGCTTGGTTACGGCAGGGCATGAGACCCAGTACTTC. The genes are TRBV5-6 and TRBJ2-5; D is perhaps TRBD1 (5 bases). V was shortened by 0 bases and J by 5 bases, with 14 bases between the two germline ends. The germline V gene encodes CDR1 SGHDT and CDR2 YYEEEE. The CDR3 is 15 amino acids. The whole variable domain, remainder taken from reference TRBV5-6 and TRBJ2-5, is DAGVTQSPTHLIKTRGQQVTLRCSPKSGHDTVSWYQQALGQGPQFIFQYYEEEERQRGNFPDRFSGHQFPNYSSELNVNALLLGDSALYLCASSLVTAGHETQYFGPGTRLLVL.